This record concerns one T cell receptor (beta chain) sequence. Its antigen is unknown. The cohort was made up of several hundred healthy bone marrow donors. At the time of sampling, all cohort members were nominally healthy, though unrecorded immune exposures were likely present. The donor tested CMV seropositive, placing the donor among the 290 or so seropositive members of the cohort. A peripheral blood sample was collected from each donor, and TCR beta sequencing was performed on peripheral blood mononuclear cells. Genomic DNA extraction from the blood cell samples was performed with the Qiagen DNeasy Blood Extraction Kit. Library generation was performed with the immunoSEQ multiplex PCR assay. A mixture of 60 forward primers for TCR Vbeta segments and 13 reverse primers for TCR Jbeta segments was used in the multiplex PCR. Amplification of the CDR3 region of rearranged TCR beta genes was performed with a multiplex PCR assay on genomic DNA. The amplified TCR beta libraries were sequenced on the Illumina HiSeq System as 87-base-pair reads. The study's own analysis went as follows. Across the 670 or so repertoires, a later analysis counted 80 million or so unique TCR beta chains, 9 million to 14 million of which were shared by at least two donors. Raw reads were error-corrected and collapsed into unique sequences with a nearest-neighbor algorithm that merged closely related sequences to remove PCR and sequencing errors. V, D and J gene segments were assigned by aligning CDR3 sequences to IMGT reference sequences. Each retained sequence needed at least a six-nucleotide match to both a V gene segment and a J gene segment. A rearrangement counted as productive if the CDR3 had no stop codons and remained in frame with V and J, and every other rearrangement counted as non-productive. CDR3 was defined according to IMGT convention as the region running from the second conserved V-encoded cysteine to the conserved J-encoded phenylalanine. The earlier analysis of some 550 of the donors excluded any sequence lacking an unambiguous match to a single V gene segment. In an earlier analysis of 587 of the donors, V segments were called functional above 56.7% productive rearrangements and were called segregating when the between-donor standard deviation exceeded 5%. A statistical classification framework was built for diagnosing cytomegalovirus status from the catalog of TCR beta chain sequences. V and J gene assignment, in a later analysis, came from comparing TCR nucleotide sequences with IMGT/GENE-DB human TR gene sequences. The TCRdist pipeline was used in a later analysis to assign CDR3 sequences and most-parsimonious VDJ recombination scenarios. In a later analysis, each TCR beta chain was defined by its CDR3 amino acid sequence together with its V-gene family, and reads without a unique V-gene family were excluded. In a later analysis, fewer than 650 highly shared, low-generation-probability nucleotide sequences were removed to address suspected cross-contamination and a sequencing artifact. In a later analysis, a clonal expansion index for each public chain was calculated from normalized within-repertoire ranks of inferred template counts. In a later analysis, generation probabilities were computed using a VDJ recombination model fitted to out-of-frame rearrangements, and the results were checked against IGoR. Hypergeometric tests were used in a later analysis to score TCR-TCR, TCR-HLA and TCR-CMV co-occurrence, with a repertoire-size bias correction applied to the TCR pairs. To estimate false discovery rates, a later analysis permuted the HLA or CMV assignments 20 times. In a later analysis, co-occurring TCRs were grouped with DBSCAN, and TCRdist sequence similarity was added when clustering was performed within HLA-allele-positive subsets. For co-occurrence clustering, repertoires with fewer than 30,000 or more than 120,000 public chains were excluded, along with about five repertoires with anomalous nucleotide sharing. Here the immuneACCESS table is served through TCRdb, limited to in-frame sequences with V and J called. Missing clones are a known gap in these copies; in checked studies unresolved V genes cover under half, and the rest lacks a known reason. The V and J calls and the clone size are those of that table, but D and trimming were determined from the DNA. This sample's table carries about 51,000 clones. The top ten hold more than 25% of the sample.

CDR1 and CDR2, looked up from the germline V gene, are LGHNA and YSLEER. Relative to germline, V is 0 bases shorter and J is 4 bases shorter, with 20 bases between their ends. CDR3 length: 18 amino acids, cysteine to phenylalanine. CDR3 DNA only is kept here, 54 bases in frame from base 1. These data belong to a study of cytomegalovirus exposure and HLA in healthy donors (dated by TCRdb to about 2017). With respect to the entire study: In an earlier analysis of 587 of the donors, approximately 260 Gb of sequence data and roughly 100 million unique TCR beta sequences from about 179 million T cells were reported. An early release covering roughly 580 HLA-typed donors comprised around 300 gigabases of sequencing data and around 80 million unique TCR sequences. Among the approximately 420 genotyped donors, under 90% belonged to the genetic ancestry cluster associated with self-reported Caucasian donors. The study aimed to test whether cataloging public T cell receptors could reveal signatures of past pathogen exposure. The T cell repertoires of several hundred subjects were profiled by immunosequencing and related to cytomegalovirus serostatus. Besides the first cohort of approximately 670 subjects, a separate validation cohort made up of over 100 different subjects was used. The study combined high-throughput TCR immunosequencing, statistical association of individual TCRs with disease status, and machine learning to predict cytomegalovirus infection status. A later analysis re-examined previously published TCR beta repertoires from more than 650 donors and added high-resolution HLA genotyping to investigate patterns of TCR occurrence. Rather than drawing on any new phenotypic data, the later analysis identified candidate immune exposures from TCR beta sequences and the way those sequences occurred across donors. In an earlier analysis of roughly 600 of the donors, high-throughput TCR beta sequencing was used to judge whether each TCR beta V gene segment behaved as functional or pseudogenic. Donor age, sex, ethnicity and CMV serostatus were compiled alongside the repertoire data. A later genetic analysis used genome-wide SNP genotypes for about 60% of the roughly 700 donors, treating that subset as a discovery cohort. All discovery cohort repertoires had been generated on a single sequencing platform. Class I and class II HLA loci were covered by the typing at four-digit resolution. The number of typed donors differed by locus: roughly 629-630 for A, B, C, DRB1 and DQB1; approximately 530 for DQA1; over 600 for DPA1; and 400 to 480 for DPB1. Roughly five DR-DQ haplotypes were handled as single units for association and clustering because linkage in the cohort was strong. Among about 400 genotyped donors of the cohort, an average of about 220,000 unique TCR beta nucleotide sequences was sequenced per donor, of which 15% to 20% were non-productive. Study-wide findings and limitations: In a later analysis, the rate of TCR association differed among HLA loci, with DRB1 alleles having the most associated TCRs and HLA-C alleles having the fewest. In an earlier analysis of 587 of the donors, most TCR beta V segments appeared in productive rearrangements about 90% or about 30% of the time, broadly matching IMGT annotations. Across donors, most TCR sequences were observed very rarely, whereas some public TCRs were present in many individuals. Roughly uniform sequencing depth across donors was assumed in presence/absence analyses, although this assumption may not hold. The classifier was reported to diagnose cytomegalovirus status with high specificity and sensitivity in both the original and validation cohorts. This cohort had only TCR beta chains sequenced, and the lack of alpha or paired-chain data limited which features could be detected. According to a later genetic analysis, donors in an Asian-associated ancestry cluster had fewer N-insertions in productive TCRs than the approximately 650-donor mean. When HLA alleles, especially DR and DQ, strongly co-occurred, TCR associations were difficult to assign to individual alleles. A further reported finding was that TCR beta sequences accurately predicted the HLA-A and HLA-B alleles for most subjects in the first cohort. Most CMV-associated TCR beta chains appeared to be HLA-restricted in a later analysis, and the HLA associations seemed to be driven largely by CMV exposure. A later analysis reported that several top co-occurrence clusters appeared linked to parvovirus B19, influenza, CMV and Epstein-Barr virus. HLA typing was unavailable for some donors at each locus, so association tests used only the typed subset. Correlated functional status among segregating V segments might be attributable to linkage disequilibrium, but an unknown experimental factor could not be ruled out. In vitro tests confirmed that three of the cytomegalovirus-associated TCR beta chains recognize cytomegalovirus antigens. Compared with equally common non-associated chains, HLA-associated TCR beta chains in a later analysis were more clonally expanded and had lower generation probabilities. The 87-base-pair reads could not distinguish some IMGT-functional V segments, including TRBV6-2 and TRBV6-3, so those segments were excluded. A group of highly shared sequence variants was considered likely to be a technical artifact of the sequencing pipeline. Over 15 rarely observed V segments, including chromosome 9 orphons, were excluded from the earlier analysis of approximately 500 of the donors because counts were too low. The authors suggested that the approach could potentially be extended to other disease states and immunological phenotypes. The study listed 150 to 200 TCR beta chains as associated with cytomegalovirus. CMV serostatus was the only immune exposure information available for the cohort. A later genetic analysis associated a missense DCLRE1C variant with V-gene and J-gene trimming of TCR beta chains, and an independent cohort replicated the association. At a false discovery rate of 0.05, a later analysis linked 15,000 to 20,000 TCR beta sequences to specific HLA alleles.

The sample was PBMCs. The sequence is built from TRBV4-3 and TRBJ2-3; TRBD2 could be the D gene, as 6 bases match. This TCR was sampled from a man aged 40-49 years in good health and CMV-seropositive. The base sequence is TGCGCCAGCAGCCAAGAGGGTGGAAGGAGGGGTTGGGCAGATACGCAGTATTTT. Its protein is CASSQEGGRRGWADTQYF.